Presented here are 3 T cell receptor beta chains from one specimen sequenced in a study of cytomegalovirus exposure and HLA in healthy donors. PCR was performed using 60 Vbeta and 13 Jbeta primers. This table comes from immunoSEQ multiplex PCR, and its TCRdb copy is limited to in-frame clones, with some not included. The data hold 100,000 or so clones, with around 76% observed a single time. Material for sequencing was PBMCs. The receptors stem from a man in his forties in good health and CMV-seropositive.

The V gene is TRBV11-2, the J gene TRBJ1-4, with D possibly matching TRBD1 (6 bases). The CDR3 runs to 15 residues. Germline V gives CDR1 SGHAT, CDR2 FQNNGV. V lost 1 base and J 7 bases, leaving 13 bases between the germline ends. The CDR3 DNA reads TGTGCCAGCAGCTTAGTGGGGACATTGGGTGAAAAACTGTTTTTT. This encodes CASSLVGTLGEKLFF.

This chain connects TRBV7-8 to TRBJ2-5, with a weak D call TRBD1 (5 bases). The CDR3 contains 12 residues. The V end lost 4 bases, the J end lost 3 bases, and 6 bases lay between the germline ends. Germline V lookup: CDR1 SGHVS, CDR2 FQNEAQ. The CDR3 DNA sequence: TGTGCCAGCAGCTCCAGGGAAGAGACCCAGTACTTC. This sequence encodes CASSSREETQYF.

The chain links TRBV28 to TRBJ2-7; D ambiguous. V lost 5 bases, J lost 3 bases, and 14 bases lay in between. Germline CDR1 is MDHEN and CDR2 is SYDVKM. This CDR3 is built from 14 residues. In DNA, the CDR3 is TGTGCCAGCAGTCAGCCGGGTAAGCTCTACGAGCAGTACTTC. This codes for CASSQPGKLYEQYF.